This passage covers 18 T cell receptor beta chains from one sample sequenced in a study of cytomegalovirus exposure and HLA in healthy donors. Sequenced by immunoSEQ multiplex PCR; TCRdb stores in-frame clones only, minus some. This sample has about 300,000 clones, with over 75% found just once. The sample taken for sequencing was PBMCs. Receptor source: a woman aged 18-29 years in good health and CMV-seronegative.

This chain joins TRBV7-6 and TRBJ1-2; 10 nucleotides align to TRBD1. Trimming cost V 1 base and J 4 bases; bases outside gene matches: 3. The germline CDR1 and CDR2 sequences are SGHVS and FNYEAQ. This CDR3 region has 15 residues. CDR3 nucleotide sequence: TGTGCCAGCAGCTTAGAGGACAGGGGGATCTATGGCTACACCTTC. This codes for CASSLEDRGIYGYTF. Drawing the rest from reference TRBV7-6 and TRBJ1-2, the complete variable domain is GAGVSQSPRYKVTKRGQDVALRCDPISGHVSLYWYRQALGQGPEFLTYFNYEAQQDKSGLPNDRFSAERPEGSISTLTIQRTEQRDSAMYRCASSLEDRGIYGYTFGSGTRLTVV.

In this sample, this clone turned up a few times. The CDR3 loop reads CASSQDPDRGHGYTF. Written as DNA, the CDR3 is TGCGCCAGCAGCCAAGATCCCGACAGGGGGCATGGCTACACCTTC. J is TRBJ1-2 and V is TRBV4-1; 10 bases fit TRBD1. After removal of 0 bases from V and 6 bases from J, the junction contained 4 bases not matched to a gene. The CDR3 totals 15 residues. The germline gives CDR1 MGHRA, CDR2 YSYEKL.

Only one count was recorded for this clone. CDR3 coding DNA: TGTGCCAGCAGTGTACCGGGACACGGAAACACCATATATTTT. Translated, it gives CASSVPGHGNTIYF. The chain has TRBV6-5 and TRBJ1-3; a possible D gene is TRBD1 (6 bases). V was clipped by 5 bases and J by 4 bases, with 12 bases between them. CDR3 length: 14 residues. Germline V gene data show CDR1 as MNHEY and CDR2 as SVGAGI.

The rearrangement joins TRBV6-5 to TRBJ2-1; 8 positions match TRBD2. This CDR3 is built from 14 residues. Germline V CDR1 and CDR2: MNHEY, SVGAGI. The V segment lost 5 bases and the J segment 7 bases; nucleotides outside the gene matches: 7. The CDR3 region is CASSSGGEPNEQFF. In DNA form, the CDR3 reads TGTGCCAGCAGTAGCGGGGGAGAGCCGAATGAGCAGTTCTTC.

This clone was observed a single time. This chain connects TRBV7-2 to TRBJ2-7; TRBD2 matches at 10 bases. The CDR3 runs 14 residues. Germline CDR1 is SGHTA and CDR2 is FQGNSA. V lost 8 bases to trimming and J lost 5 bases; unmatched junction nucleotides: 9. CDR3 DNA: TGTGCCAGCTCCCTTAGCGGGAGGCTCGACGAGCAGTACTTC. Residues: CASSLSGRLDEQYF.

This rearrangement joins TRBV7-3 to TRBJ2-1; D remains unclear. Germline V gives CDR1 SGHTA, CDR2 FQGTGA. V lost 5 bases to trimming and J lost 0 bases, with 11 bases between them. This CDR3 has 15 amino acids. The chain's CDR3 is CASSPEYSSYNEQFF. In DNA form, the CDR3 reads TGTGCCAGCAGCCCGGAGTACTCCTCCTACAATGAGCAGTTCTTC.

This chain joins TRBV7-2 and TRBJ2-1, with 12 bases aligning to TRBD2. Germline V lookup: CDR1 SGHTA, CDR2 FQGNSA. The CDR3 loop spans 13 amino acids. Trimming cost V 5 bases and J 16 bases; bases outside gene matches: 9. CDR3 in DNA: TGTGCCAGCAGCCAAGACGGACTAGCGGGACGTTTCTTC. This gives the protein CASSQDGLAGRFF.

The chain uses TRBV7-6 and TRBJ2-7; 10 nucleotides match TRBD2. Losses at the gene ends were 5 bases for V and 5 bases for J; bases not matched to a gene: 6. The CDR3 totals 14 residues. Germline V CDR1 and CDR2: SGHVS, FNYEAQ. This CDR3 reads CASSPTGLAHEQYF. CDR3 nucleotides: TGTGCCAGCAGCCCTACGGGACTAGCGCACGAGCAGTACTTC. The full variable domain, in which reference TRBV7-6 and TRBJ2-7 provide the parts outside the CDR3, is GAGVSQSPRYKVTKRGQDVALRCDPISGHVSLYWYRQALGQGPEFLTYFNYEAQQDKSGLPNDRFSAERPEGSISTLTIQRTEQRDSAMYRCASSPTGLAHEQYFGPGTRLTVT.

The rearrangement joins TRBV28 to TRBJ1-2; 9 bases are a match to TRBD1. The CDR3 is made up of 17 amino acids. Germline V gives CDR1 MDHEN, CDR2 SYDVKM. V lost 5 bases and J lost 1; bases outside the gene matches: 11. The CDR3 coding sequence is TGTGCCAGCAGTCTAGATGTCACAGGGGGCGGTAACTATGGCTACACCTTC. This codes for CASSLDVTGGGNYGYTF.

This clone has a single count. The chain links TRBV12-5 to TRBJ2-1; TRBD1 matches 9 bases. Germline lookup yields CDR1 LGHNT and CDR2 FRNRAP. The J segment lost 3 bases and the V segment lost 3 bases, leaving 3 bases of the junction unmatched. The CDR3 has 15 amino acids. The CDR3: CASGLLTGGYNEQFF. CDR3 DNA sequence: TGTGCTAGTGGTTTACTGACAGGGGGCTACAATGAGCAGTTCTTC.

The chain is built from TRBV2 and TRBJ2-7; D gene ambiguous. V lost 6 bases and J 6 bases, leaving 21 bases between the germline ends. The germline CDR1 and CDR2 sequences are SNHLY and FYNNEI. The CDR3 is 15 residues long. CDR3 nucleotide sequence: TGTGCCAGCAGGAACGAACTGAGGTACGAATCCGAGCAGTACTTC. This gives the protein CASRNELRYESEQYF. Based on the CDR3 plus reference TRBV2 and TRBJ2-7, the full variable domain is EPEVTQTPSHQVTQMGQEVILRCVPISNHLYFYWYRQILGQKVEFLVSFYNNEISEKSEIFDDQFSVERPDGSNFTLKIRSTKLEDSAMYFCASRNELRYESEQYFGPGTRLTVT.

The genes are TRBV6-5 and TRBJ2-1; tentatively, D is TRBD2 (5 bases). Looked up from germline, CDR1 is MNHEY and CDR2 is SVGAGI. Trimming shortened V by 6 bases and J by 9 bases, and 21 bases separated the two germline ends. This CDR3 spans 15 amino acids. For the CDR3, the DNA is TGTGCCAGCAGGCAGTGGACTGTTCTGGGTGCTGAGCAGTTCTTC. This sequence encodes CASRQWTVLGAEQFF.

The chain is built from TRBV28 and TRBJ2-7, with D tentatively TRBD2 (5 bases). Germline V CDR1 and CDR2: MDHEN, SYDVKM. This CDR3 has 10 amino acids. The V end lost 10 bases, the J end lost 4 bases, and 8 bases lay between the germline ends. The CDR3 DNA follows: TGTGCCATCGGGGAATACGAGCAGTACTTC. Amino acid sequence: CAIGEYEQYF.

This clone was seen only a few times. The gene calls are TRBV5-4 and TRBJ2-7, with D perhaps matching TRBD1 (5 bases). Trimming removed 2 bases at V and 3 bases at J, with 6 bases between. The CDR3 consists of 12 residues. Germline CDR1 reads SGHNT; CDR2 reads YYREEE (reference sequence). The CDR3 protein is CASSFDSYEQYF. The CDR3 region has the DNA TGTGCCAGCAGCTTCGACAGCTACGAGCAGTACTTC. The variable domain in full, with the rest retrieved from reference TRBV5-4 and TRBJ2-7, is ETGVTQSPTHLIKTRGQQVTLRCSSQSGHNTVSWYQQALGQGPQFIFQYYREEENGRGNFPPRFSGLQFPNYSSELNVNALELDDSALYLCASSFDSYEQYFGPGTRLTVT.

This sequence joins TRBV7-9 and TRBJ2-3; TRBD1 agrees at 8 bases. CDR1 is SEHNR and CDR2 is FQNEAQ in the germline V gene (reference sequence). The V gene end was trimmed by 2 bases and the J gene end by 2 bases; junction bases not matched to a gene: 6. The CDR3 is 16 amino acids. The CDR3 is CASSLLQGDPTDTQYF. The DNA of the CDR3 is TGTGCCAGCAGCTTACTACAGGGGGATCCCACAGATACGCAGTATTTT. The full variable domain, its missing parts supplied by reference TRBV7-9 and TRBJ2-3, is DTGVSQNPRHKITKRGQNVTFRCDPISEHNRLYWYRQTLGQGPEFLTYFQNEAQLEKSRLLSDRFSAERPKGSFSTLEIQRTEQGDSAMYLCASSLLQGDPTDTQYFGPGTRLTVL.

The CDR3 reads CASSYRASGRDEQYF. For the CDR3, the DNA is TGTGCCAGCAGTTACAGGGCTAGCGGGAGGGACGAGCAGTACTTC. The rearrangement joins TRBV6-5 to TRBJ2-7; 12 bases map to TRBD2. With V trimmed by 2 bases and J by 5 bases, 4 bases remained unmatched. The V gene's germline CDR1 is MNHEY and CDR2 SVGAGI. The CDR3 is 15 amino acids.

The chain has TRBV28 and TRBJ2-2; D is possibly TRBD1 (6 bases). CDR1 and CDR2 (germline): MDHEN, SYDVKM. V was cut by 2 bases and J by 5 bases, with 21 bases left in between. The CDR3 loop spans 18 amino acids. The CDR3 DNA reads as TGTGCCAGCAGTTTAATTGGGGCAGGGGTATTTAGAACCGGGGAGCTGTTTTTT. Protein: CASSLIGAGVFRTGELFF. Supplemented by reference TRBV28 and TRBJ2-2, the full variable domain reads DVKVTQSSRYLVKRTGEKVFLECVQDMDHENMFWYRQDPGLGLRLIYFSYDVKMKEKGDIPEGYSVSREKKERFSLILESASTNQTSMYLCASSLIGAGVFRTGELFFGEGSRLTVL.

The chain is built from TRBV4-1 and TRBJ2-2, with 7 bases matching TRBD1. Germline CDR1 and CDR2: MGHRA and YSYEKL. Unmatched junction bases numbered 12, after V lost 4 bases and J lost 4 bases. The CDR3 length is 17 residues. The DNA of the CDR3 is TGCGCCAGCAGCCGACTTACACAGGGGCTGGGCACCGGGGAGCTGTTTTTT. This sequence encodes CASSRLTQGLGTGELFF.